This is a list of T cell receptor beta chains from one sample in a study of OX40 agonist ivuxolimab in advanced cancers. Libraries were prepared by immunoSEQ multiplex PCR; TCRdb keeps only in-frame clonotypes and omits some of them. Of about 26,000 clones listed, roughly 89% are singletons. Sequences were derived from CD4+ or CD8+ T cells sorted from blood, sampled in a trial of the OX40 agonist ivuxolimab. The receptors stem from an adult with an advanced solid tumor such as melanoma, head and neck, liver or kidney cancer. Each CDR3 is given with its conserved first and last residue.

V	J	length	CDR3
TRBV6-1	TRBJ1-2	14	CASIRTGDNYGYTF
TRBV2	TRBJ2-2	14	CASQISGDTGELFF
TRBV7-9	TRBJ2-7	14	CASSGPGQGYEQYF
TRBV6-5	TRBJ2-7	16	CASSLRGGLTTYEQYF
TRBV11-2	TRBJ2-3	14	CASSLVGGPDTQYF
TRBV19	TRBJ2-2	16	CASTWTGASNTGELFF
TRBV27	TRBJ2-7	13	CASSIRQGAFQYF
TRBV7-7	TRBJ1-3	16	CASSPRQPSSGNTIYF
TRBV4-3	TRBJ1-2	15	CASSQTAGGNYGYTF
TRBV4-1	TRBJ1-3	14	CASSLSGGGNTIYF
TRBV27	TRBJ1-1	13	CASSFTGVTEAFF
TRBV5-1	TRBJ2-7	16	CASSLDPGHRILEQYF
TRBV4-3	TRBJ2-7	15	CASSQEAEQSYEQYF
TRBV15	TRBJ2-7	17	CATSRAPGRGAPYEQYF
TRBV7-3	TRBJ1-3	17	CASSPNSRGSSGNTIYF
TRBV2	TRBJ2-2	16	CASYTSGRAFAGELFF
TRBV19	TRBJ2-1	14	CASSLGLAGGSQFF
TRBV4-1	TRBJ1-1	14	CASSYGEMNTEAFF
TRBV11-2	TRBJ1-1	13	CASRARDNTEAFF
TRBV5-1	TRBJ2-5	15	CASSPGLAMKETQYF
TRBV11-2	TRBJ2-3	11	CASSLGDTQYF
TRBV11-3	TRBJ2-1	15	CASSSPGLANNEQFF
TRBV27	TRBJ2-3	17	CASSLSIQQGPTDTQYF
TRBV19	TRBJ2-1	12	CASSIIGNEQFF
TRBV6-4	TRBJ2-2	14	CASSDSWGSGELFF
TRBV10-1	TRBJ1-5	15	CASSEAGTRVGPQHF
TRBV4-3	TRBJ1-1	13	CASSQTRGIEAFF
TRBV2	TRBJ2-4	15	CASSPGHIAKNIQYF
TRBV7-9	TRBJ2-2	19	CASSRIPGLAFWNTGELFF
TRBV7-8	TRBJ1-1	13	CASSKGGNTEAFF
TRBV10-2	TRBJ2-1	15	CASSIDRSVYNEQFF
TRBV6-5	TRBJ2-7	14	CASSYSAGLYEQYF
TRBV4-1	TRBJ1-2	15	CASSPRTGTNYGYTF
TRBV6-5	TRBJ2-2	11	CASRNTGELFF
TRBV13	TRBJ2-3	13	CASSYSGKNTQYF
TRBV7-6	TRBJ2-7	12	CASSFGGGEQYF
TRBV2	TRBJ1-1	14	CASRETRELAEAFF
TRBV23-1	TRBJ2-2	15	CASSQTGGTTGELFF
TRBV19	TRBJ2-5	14	CASSRDDSAETQYF
TRBV29-1	TRBJ2-3	11	CSAEGMDTQYF
TRBV28	TRBJ2-7	16	CASSFVAGVYSYEQYF
TRBV2	TRBJ1-5	14	CASKEGNSNQPQHF
TRBV7-9	TRBJ2-1	15	CASSLGIGLYNEQFF
TRBV19	TRBJ1-1	15	CASSREQGINTEAFF